This is a list of T cell receptor beta chains from one sample in a study of OX40 agonist ivuxolimab in advanced cancers. TCRdb keeps only in-frame clones here, not all; method: immunoSEQ multiplex PCR. The sample comprises more than 75,000 clones, around 86% of which are singletons, and about 1% rests with the top ten. The sample was CD4+ or CD8+ T cells sorted from blood, taken in a trial of the OX40 agonist ivuxolimab. The receptors originated from an adult with an advanced solid tumor such as melanoma, head and neck, liver or kidney cancer. Each CDR3 is given with its conserved first and last residue. Fields, in order: J gene, V gene, CDR3 protein.

J gene: TRBJ1-6; V gene: TRBV10-3; CDR3 protein: CAISSGGVNNSPLHF
J gene: TRBJ1-5; V gene: TRBV18; CDR3 protein: CASSPPQGFNQPQHF
J gene: TRBJ1-3; V gene: TRBV19; CDR3 protein: CASSIQRGTIYF
J gene: TRBJ1-2; V gene: TRBV28; CDR3 protein: CASSPDRYGYTF
J gene: TRBJ2-4; V gene: TRBV6-6; CDR3 protein: CASNEPGPKDIQYF
J gene: TRBJ1-1; V gene: TRBV7-9; CDR3 protein: CASSLASINTEAFF
J gene: TRBJ2-7; V gene: TRBV30; CDR3 protein: CASQTGNPYEQYF
J gene: TRBJ2-1; V gene: TRBV7-3; CDR3 protein: CASSLKVGGVSYNEQFF
J gene: TRBJ2-3; V gene: TRBV6-1; CDR3 protein: CASSESWADTQYF
J gene: TRBJ1-2; V gene: TRBV28; CDR3 protein: CASTWTGVDYGYTF
J gene: TRBJ2-3; V gene: TRBV29-1; CDR3 protein: CSVVWGTGSTDTQYF
J gene: TRBJ2-2; V gene: TRBV7-6; CDR3 protein: CASSPRQPGELFF
J gene: TRBJ2-5; V gene: TRBV7-3; CDR3 protein: CASSTRQGAGETQYF
J gene: TRBJ1-1; V gene: TRBV6-1; CDR3 protein: CASTRQNTEAFF
J gene: TRBJ2-1; V gene: TRBV4-1; CDR3 protein: CASSQSNEQFF
J gene: TRBJ2-5; V gene: TRBV28; CDR3 protein: CASSFLSETQYF
J gene: TRBJ2-5; V gene: TRBV14; CDR3 protein: CASSLGETQYF
J gene: TRBJ1-1; V gene: TRBV10-3; CDR3 protein: CAISETGQAEAFF
J gene: TRBJ2-1; V gene: TRBV6-6; CDR3 protein: CASDRGSYNEQFF
J gene: TRBJ1-5; V gene: TRBV19; CDR3 protein: CASSGSSGLNQPQHF
J gene: TRBJ2-6; V gene: TRBV19; CDR3 protein: CASSILAGMVSGANVLTF
J gene: TRBJ1-2; V gene: TRBV6-5; CDR3 protein: CASSYLGTDPYGYTF
J gene: TRBJ2-2; V gene: TRBV11-2; CDR3 protein: CASSLASGGTGELFF
J gene: TRBJ1-5; V gene: TRBV10-2; CDR3 protein: CASSEGAYSNQPQHF
J gene: TRBJ2-3; V gene: TRBV7-9; CDR3 protein: CASSSSPGLPGTDTQYF
J gene: TRBJ1-1; V gene: TRBV6-1; CDR3 protein: CASSTQSHLTF
J gene: TRBJ2-3; V gene: TRBV7-7; CDR3 protein: CASSLEPSGGSHTQYF
J gene: TRBJ1-5; V gene: TRBV6-1; CDR3 protein: CASSAGLGQNSNQPQHF
J gene: TRBJ1-4; V gene: TRBV15; CDR3 protein: CATSREPPTARGLLATNEKLFF
J gene: TRBJ1-1; V gene: TRBV6-5; CDR3 protein: CASSSWTNTEAFF
J gene: TRBJ1-1; V gene: TRBV7-2; CDR3 protein: CASSLMNTEAFF
J gene: TRBJ1-2; V gene: TRBV15; CDR3 protein: CATSREQGYGYTF
J gene: TRBJ1-4; V gene: TRBV7-9; CDR3 protein: CASSGQGALDEKLFF
J gene: TRBJ2-7; V gene: TRBV27; CDR3 protein: CASSSYYSGSYEQYF
J gene: TRBJ2-6; V gene: TRBV6-1; CDR3 protein: CASSEVGAGANVLTF
J gene: TRBJ2-1; V gene: TRBV6-1; CDR3 protein: CASSETDRGYNEQFF
J gene: TRBJ2-1; V gene: TRBV16; CDR3 protein: CASKDPQAVPYNEQFF
J gene: TRBJ1-3; V gene: TRBV13; CDR3 protein: CASSQKMGQGWSGNTIYF
J gene: TRBJ2-3; V gene: TRBV28; CDR3 protein: CASSTHPSTGKSTDTQYF
J gene: TRBJ1-5; V gene: TRBV6-1; CDR3 protein: CASSEGSTPYQPQHF
J gene: TRBJ1-2; V gene: TRBV6-4; CDR3 protein: CASRRRRDREANYGYTF
J gene: TRBJ2-2; V gene: TRBV7-2; CDR3 protein: CASSTDRGRELFF
J gene: TRBJ2-5; V gene: TRBV6-5; CDR3 protein: CASSWMGTQYF
J gene: TRBJ1-2; V gene: TRBV10-3; CDR3 protein: CAISESGGASNYGYTF
J gene: TRBJ2-3; V gene: TRBV6-1; CDR3 protein: CASSEYPDTQYF
J gene: TRBJ1-1; V gene: TRBV18; CDR3 protein: CASSTGTAAGGTEAFF
J gene: TRBJ1-4; V gene: TRBV19; CDR3 protein: CASRQGGTNEKLFF
J gene: TRBJ2-7; V gene: TRBV5-6; CDR3 protein: CASSYWWGFSYEQYF
J gene: TRBJ1-1; V gene: TRBV5-1; CDR3 protein: CASSSRQGRAFF
J gene: TRBJ2-5; V gene: TRBV15; CDR3 protein: CATSRGGTSGRETQYF
J gene: TRBJ2-1; V gene: TRBV14; CDR3 protein: CASSQDILGGSYNEQFF
J gene: TRBJ1-1; V gene: TRBV10-3; CDR3 protein: CAIRQQGTNTEAFF
J gene: TRBJ2-1; V gene: TRBV6-1; CDR3 protein: CASSEMMGTGQYNEQFF
J gene: TRBJ1-2; V gene: TRBV27; CDR3 protein: CASSRGGNYGYTF
J gene: TRBJ1-4; V gene: TRBV5-1; CDR3 protein: CASSLGQGNEKLFF
J gene: TRBJ2-1; V gene: TRBV6-5; CDR3 protein: CASSSWTSGGYNEQFF